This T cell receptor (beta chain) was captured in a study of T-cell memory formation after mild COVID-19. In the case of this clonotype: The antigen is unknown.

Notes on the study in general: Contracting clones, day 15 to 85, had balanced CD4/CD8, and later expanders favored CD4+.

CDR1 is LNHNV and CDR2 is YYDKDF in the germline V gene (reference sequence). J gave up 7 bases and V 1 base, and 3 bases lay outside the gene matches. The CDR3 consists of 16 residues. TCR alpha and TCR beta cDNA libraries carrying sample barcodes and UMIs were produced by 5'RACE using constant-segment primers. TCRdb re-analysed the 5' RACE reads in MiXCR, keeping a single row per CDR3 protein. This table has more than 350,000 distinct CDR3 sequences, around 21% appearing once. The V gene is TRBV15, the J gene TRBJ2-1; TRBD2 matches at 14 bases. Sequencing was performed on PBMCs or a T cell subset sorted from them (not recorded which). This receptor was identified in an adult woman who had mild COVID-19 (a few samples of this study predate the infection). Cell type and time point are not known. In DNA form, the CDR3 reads TGTGCCACCAGCAGAGCCGGGACTAGCGGGAGAAATGAGCAGTTCTTC. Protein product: CATSRAGTSGRNEQFF.